The 29 T cell receptor beta chains below all came from one sample that was sequenced in a study of Ad26.COV2.S vaccination and SARS-CoV-2 variants. The treatment is: some 19 received Ad26.COV2.S at low or high dose, single or two shots; about 5 received placebo; per-sample allocation not given. Sampling happened 63 days after the first vaccine or placebo injection. TCRdb's copy holds only in-frame clones and misses some; the assay was immunoSEQ multiplex PCR. The table lists 350,000 to 600,000 clones, roughly nine tenths of them singletons, with 1.7% in the top ten. This material consisted of peripheral blood, taken in a trial of Ad26.COV2.S vaccine versus placebo. Receptors originate from a person aged 18-65 years who received the Ad26.COV2.S COVID-19 vaccine or a placebo.

As regards this clone: In the same sample, other DNA sequences code for this CDR3. The rearrangement joins TRBV27 to TRBJ2-7, with D possibly matching TRBD2 (5 bases). The CDR3 is 13 amino acids. CDR1 is MNHEY and CDR2 is SMNVEV in the germline V gene (reference sequence). Deletions cut 0 bases from V and 3 bases from J, with 6 bases between. The CDR3 region has the DNA TGTGCCAGCAGTTTATCCGGGGACTACGAGCAGTACTTC. This encodes CASSLSGDYEQYF.

The V gene is TRBV7-3, the J gene TRBJ2-2; no firm D call. CDR3 length: 13 amino acids. From germline, CDR1 is SGHTA and CDR2 FQGTGA. With 2 bases removed from V and 6 bases from J, the gap between germline ends came to 7 bases. DNA of the CDR3: TGTGCCAGCAGCTTAGGGCTAGCCGGGGAGCTGTTTTTT. As protein: CASSLGLAGELFF. Based on the CDR3 plus reference TRBV7-3 and TRBJ2-2, the full variable domain is GAGVSQTPSNKVTEKGKYVELRCDPISGHTALYWYRQSLGQGPEFLIYFQGTGAADDSGLPNDRFFAVRPEGSVSTLKIQRTERGDSAVYLCASSLGLAGELFFGEGSRLTVL.

This clone was found once. This chain connects TRBV9 to TRBJ1-6; D is unclear. Germline V CDR1 and CDR2: SGDLS, YYNGEE. CDR3 length equals 16 residues. The V gene lost 0 bases and the J gene lost 0 bases, with 7 bases spanning the gap. The CDR3 protein is CASSVAADSYNSPLHF. DNA of the CDR3: TGTGCCAGCAGCGTAGCGGCAGACTCCTATAATTCACCCCTCCACTTT. Variable domain in full (rest from reference TRBV9 and TRBJ1-6): DSGVTQTPKHLITATGQRVTLRCSPRSGDLSVYWYQQSLDQGLQFLIQYYNGEERAKGNILERFSAQQFPDLHSELNLSSLELGDSALYFCASSVAADSYNSPLHFGNGTRLTVT.

Only one count was recorded for this clone. The rearrangement joins TRBV7-3 to TRBJ1-6; possibly TRBD1 for D (6 bases). CDR1 is SGHTA, CDR2 FQGTGA, per germline. Between the trimmed V and J ends, which lost 0 bases and 5 bases, there was a span of 8 bases. This CDR3 comprises 15 residues. The CDR3, as DNA: TGTGCCAGCAGCTTAACCGGGACAAATAATTCACCCCTCCACTTT. Translated, it gives CASSLTGTNNSPLHF.

The chain couples TRBV28 to TRBJ1-2; 7 nucleotides agree with TRBD1. This CDR3 region has 14 residues. Germline V CDR1 and CDR2: MDHEN, SYDVKM. Germline trimming cut 2 bases from V and 2 bases from J; bases unmatched to any gene: 2. CDR3 in amino acids: CASSLLGQNYGYTF. The CDR3 DNA reads as TGTGCCAGCAGTTTACTGGGACAGAACTATGGCTACACCTTC.

The V and J genes are TRBV18 and TRBJ1-1; D is unresolved. Germline CDR1 and CDR2: KGHSH and LQKENI. The V gene lost 3 bases and the J gene lost 3 bases, with 11 bases spanning the gap. The CDR3 spans 14 residues. In nucleotides, the CDR3 is TGTGCCAGCTCACCTTTGGGCCTGGACACTGAAGCTTTCTTT. It specifies CASSPLGLDTEAFF.

The chain links TRBV9 to TRBJ2-1; 8 nucleotides align to TRBD2. The CDR3 is 16 residues long. The V segment lost 1 base and the J segment 2 bases; nucleotides outside the gene matches: 5. Looked up from germline, CDR1 is SGDLS and CDR2 is YYNGEE. The CDR3 region has the DNA TGTGCCAGCAGCGTATCTTTAGCGGGGCCCTACAATGAGCAGTTCTTC. The encoded protein is CASSVSLAGPYNEQFF. Full variable domain (outside the CDR3, taken from reference TRBV9 and TRBJ2-1): DSGVTQTPKHLITATGQRVTLRCSPRSGDLSVYWYQQSLDQGLQFLIQYYNGEERAKGNILERFSAQQFPDLHSELNLSSLELGDSALYFCASSVSLAGPYNEQFFGPGTRLTVL.

The chain combines TRBV7-9 with TRBJ1-2; 9 bases fit TRBD1. CDR1 is SEHNR and CDR2 is FQNEAQ in the germline V gene (reference sequence). Trimming at V came to 6 bases and at J to 4 bases, leaving 6 bases not matched to a gene. This CDR3 spans 14 amino acids. Here the CDR3 DNA reads TGTGCCAGCAGAGAAGGGACAGGGTTCTATGGCTACACCTTC. Residues: CASREGTGFYGYTF.

CDR3 amino acids: CASITLGRNQPQHF. In nucleotides, the CDR3 is TGTGCCAGCATCACCCTCGGCCGGAATCAGCCCCAGCATTTT. The gene calls are TRBV28 and TRBJ1-5; D is unresolved. Germline V gives CDR1 MDHEN, CDR2 SYDVKM. V lost 7 bases, J lost 4 bases, and 14 bases lay in between. This CDR3 spans 14 amino acids.

The J gene is TRBJ2-7, the V gene TRBV6-5; D is unclear. The CDR3 loop spans 15 amino acids. V gave up 0 bases and J gave up 4 bases, with 13 bases separating them. Germline-derived CDR1 and CDR2 are MNHEY and SVGAGI. The CDR3 bases are TGTGCCAGCAGTTACTCCTATCGGGCTTATTACGAGCAGTACTTC. Translating gives CASSYSYRAYYEQYF.

The V and J genes are TRBV29-1 and TRBJ2-2, with 8 bases matching TRBD2. V lost 6 bases, J lost 7 bases, and 13 bases stayed unmatched. The V gene's germline CDR1 is SQVTM and CDR2 ANQGSEA. The CDR3 spans 15 residues. The CDR3 DNA is TGCAGCGTCTCCGGACTGGCGGGAGGCGACGGGGAGCTGTTTTTT. Protein sequence: CSVSGLAGGDGELFF.

The genes are TRBV28 and TRBJ2-7; 9 bases are a match to TRBD1. This CDR3 has 14 amino acids. The V segment lost 6 bases and the J segment 4 bases; nucleotides outside the gene matches: 7. Germline-derived CDR1 and CDR2 are MDHEN and SYDVKM. DNA of the CDR3: TGTGCCAGCAGAGGGACAGGGATTCCTTACGAGCAGTACTTC. Translated, it gives CASRGTGIPYEQYF. The full variable domain, its missing parts supplied by reference TRBV28 and TRBJ2-7, is DVKVTQSSRYLVKRTGEKVFLECVQDMDHENMFWYRQDPGLGLRLIYFSYDVKMKEKGDIPEGYSVSREKKERFSLILESASTNQTSMYLCASRGTGIPYEQYFGPGTRLTVT.

The rearrangement links TRBV28 to TRBJ2-2; TRBD2 matches 9 bases. This CDR3 comprises 16 residues. Germline loops: CDR1 MDHEN, CDR2 SYDVKM. The V and J ends lost 10 bases and 5 bases, in that order; junction bases with no gene match: 14. The CDR3 DNA follows: TGTGCCACCCAAGGTAGCGGGAGTGCTAGGACCGGGGAGCTGTTTTTT. Its protein product is CATQGSGSARTGELFF.

V usage is TRBV3-1 (or the pseudogene TRBV3-2) and J usage is TRBJ1-4, with D possibly TRBD1 on 5 matching bases. From germline, CDR1 is LGHDT and CDR2 YNNKEL (reference sequence). This CDR3 comprises 18 residues. With 4 bases removed from V and 0 bases from J, the gap between germline ends came to 18 bases. DNA for the CDR3: TGTGCCAGCAGCCTATGGGGGTCCCCGATAGCAACTAATGAAAAACTGTTTTTT. Amino acids: CASSLWGSPIATNEKLFF.

The chain is built from TRBV5-6 and TRBJ1-3, with D possibly TRBD1 on 6 matching bases. Germline V gives CDR1 SGHDT, CDR2 YYEEEE. The V gene lost 0 bases and the J gene lost 4 bases, with 8 bases spanning the gap. The CDR3 is made up of 14 amino acids. CDR3 DNA sequence: TGTGCCAGCAGCTTGGGGGACATCGGAAACACCATATATTTT. Encoded protein: CASSLGDIGNTIYF.

V and J are TRBV9 and TRBJ2-2, with TRBD2 identical over 10 bases. Trimming removed 4 bases from V and 0 bases from J; junction bases left unmatched: 0. Looked up from germline, CDR1 is SGDLS and CDR2 is YYNGEE. This CDR3 is 15 amino acids long. The CDR3 region is CASSTSGANTGELFF. The CDR3 bases are TGTGCCAGCAGCACTAGCGGGGCGAACACCGGGGAGCTGTTTTTT. The complete variable domain, with remaining parts taken from reference TRBV9 and TRBJ2-2, reads DSGVTQTPKHLITATGQRVTLRCSPRSGDLSVYWYQQSLDQGLQFLIQYYNGEERAKGNILERFSAQQFPDLHSELNLSSLELGDSALYFCASSTSGANTGELFFGEGSRLTVL.

V usage is TRBV25-1 and J usage is TRBJ1-3; a weak D match, TRBD1 (5 bases). With 6 bases removed from V and 2 bases from J, the gap between germline ends came to 14 bases. Germline CDR1 is MGHDK and CDR2 is SYGVNS. The CDR3 has 15 amino acids. The CDR3 loop is CASRRRGKAGNTIYF. DNA for the CDR3: TGTGCCAGCAGACGAAGGGGTAAGGCTGGAAACACCATATATTTT.

The gene calls are TRBV6-5 and TRBJ1-5; 11 bases match TRBD1. The V gene end was trimmed by 6 bases and the J gene end by 11 bases; junction bases not matched to a gene: 12. The CDR3 contains 15 residues. Germline CDR1 MNHEY, CDR2 SVGAGI. In DNA form, the CDR3 reads TGTGCCAGCAGAGGGGGACAGGGGGGCGAGGAGGCCCAGCATTTT. It is translated as CASRGGQGGEEAQHF.

This chain uses TRBV13 with TRBJ2-4; D is possibly TRBD2 (5 bases). Trimming took 2 bases from V and 0 from J, leaving 11 bases between them. The CDR3 is 16 residues long. Germline CDR1 reads PRHDT; CDR2 reads FYEKMQ (reference sequence). The CDR3 DNA follows: TGTGCCAGCAGCTTATTCTCCGGGGTAGCCAAAAACATTCAGTACTTC. It specifies CASSLFSGVAKNIQYF.

The chain has TRBV4-3 and TRBJ1-2; 10 positions match TRBD1. Per germline, CDR1 LGHNA and CDR2 YSLEER. The junction had 7 bases not matched to a gene; V was cut back by 1 base and J by 8 bases. The CDR3 length is 15 residues. The CDR3, as DNA: TGCGCCAGCAGCCAAGGGACAGGGGGTGCTATAGGCTACACCTTC. Residues: CASSQGTGGAIGYTF.

The V call is TRBV30, the J call TRBJ1-2; 9 bases agree with TRBD1. Trimming at V came to 2 bases and at J to 6 bases, leaving 7 bases not matched to a gene. CDR3 size: 14 residues. Germline assignment: CDR1 GTSNPN and CDR2 SVGIG (reference sequence). The CDR3 sequence: CAWSLSGTGNGYTF. The CDR3, as DNA: TGTGCCTGGAGTCTTTCCGGGACAGGGAATGGCTACACCTTC.

The chain couples TRBV9 to TRBJ1-3; D remains unclear. Trimming stripped 6 bases from V and 0 bases from J, with 7 bases between. In germline, CDR1 is SGDLS, CDR2 YYNGEE. The CDR3 is 13 amino acids. CDR3 nucleotides: TGTGCCAGCAAACCGAGCTCTGGAAACACCATATATTTT. It specifies CASKPSSGNTIYF. The full variable domain, in which reference TRBV9 and TRBJ1-3 provide the parts outside the CDR3, is DSGVTQTPKHLITATGQRVTLRCSPRSGDLSVYWYQQSLDQGLQFLIQYYNGEERAKGNILERFSAQQFPDLHSELNLSSLELGDSALYFCASKPSSGNTIYFGEGSWLTVV.

J is TRBJ2-2 and V is TRBV28; the match to TRBD2 covers 12 bases. CDR1 MDHEN and CDR2 SYDVKM come from the germline V gene. This CDR3 comprises 17 residues. After removal of 6 bases from V and 2 bases from J, the junction contained 7 bases not matched to a gene. CDR3 sequence reads: CASRGPGLAGNTGELFF. The CDR3 DNA reads TGTGCCAGCAGGGGGCCCGGACTAGCGGGAAACACCGGGGAGCTGTTTTTT.

This chain joins TRBV4-1 and TRBJ1-5; D ambiguous. V was clipped by 0 bases and J by 0 bases, with 9 bases between them. The germline V gene encodes CDR1 MGHRA and CDR2 YSYEKL. CDR3 size: 16 residues. The CDR3 reads CASSQEAGSSNQPQHF. CDR3 sequence (DNA): TGCGCCAGCAGCCAAGAAGCAGGAAGTAGCAATCAGCCCCAGCATTTT.

The chain recombines TRBV28 with TRBJ1-4; D possibly corresponds to TRBD1 (5 bases). The germline V gene encodes CDR1 MDHEN and CDR2 SYDVKM. The CDR3 sequence is 15 residues long. The V gene lost 2 bases and the J gene lost 4 bases, with 11 bases spanning the gap. In DNA form, the CDR3 reads TGTGCCAGCAGTTTAGGGACGGGTAATAATGAAAAACTGTTTTTT. Its translation is CASSLGTGNNEKLFF.

This clone was detected once. The rearrangement joins TRBV2 to TRBJ1-4; D is possibly TRBD1 (5 bases). With 4 bases removed from V and 8 bases from J, the gap between germline ends came to 14 bases. Germline assignment: CDR1 SNHLY and CDR2 FYNNEI. The CDR3 has 14 amino acids. In nucleotides, the CDR3 is TGTGCCAGCAGTGTCCATGGGGGACTAGAAAAACTGTTTTTT. Its protein is CASSVHGGLEKLFF. The full variable domain, with the rest looked up from reference TRBV2 and TRBJ1-4, is EPEVTQTPSHQVTQMGQEVILRCVPISNHLYFYWYRQILGQKVEFLVSFYNNEISEKSEIFDDQFSVERPDGSNFTLKIRSTKLEDSAMYFCASSVHGGLEKLFFGSGTQLSVL.

The chain is built from TRBV2 and TRBJ2-5; D gene uncertain. Germline V CDR1 and CDR2: SNHLY, FYNNEI. V was clipped by 5 bases and J by 4 bases, with 5 bases between them. The CDR3 length is 11 residues. CDR3 in amino acids: CASSTRETQYF. In nucleotides, the CDR3 is TGTGCCAGCAGTACCAGAGAGACCCAGTACTTC.

This chain uses TRBV30 with TRBJ2-1; 8 bases line up with TRBD2. Germline V gene lookup returns CDR1 GTSNPN and CDR2 SVGIG (reference sequence). This CDR3 region has 20 residues. Trimming took 0 bases from V and 0 from J; bases not matched to a gene: 16. CDR3 sequence (DNA): TGTGCCTGGAGTGTATCCGGGACGGTCTTGAGCGGGAGCTCCTACAATGAGCAGTTCTTC. It yields the protein CAWSVSGTVLSGSSYNEQFF.

The V and J genes are TRBV30 and TRBJ2-3; D unresolved. This CDR3 spans 13 amino acids. Germline V gene data show CDR1 as GTSNPN and CDR2 as SVGIG (reference sequence). V lost 2 bases and J 4 bases, leaving 10 bases between the germline ends. The CDR3 protein is CAWSPLSADTQYF. The CDR3 bases are TGTGCCTGGAGTCCCCTCTCCGCAGATACGCAGTATTTT. Supplemented by reference TRBV30 and TRBJ2-3, the full variable domain reads SQTIHQWPATLVQPVGSPLSLECTVEGTSNPNLYWYRQAAGRGLQLLFYSVGIGQISSEVPQNLSASRPQDRQFILSSKKLLLSDSGFYLCAWSPLSADTQYFGPGTRLTVL.